This section outlines one TCR beta chain sequence together with its context. PCR was performed using 60 Vbeta and 13 Jbeta primers. This table comes from immunoSEQ multiplex PCR, and its TCRdb copy is limited to in-frame clones, with some not included. The sample includes around 100,000 clones, approximately 69% of them seen just once. This sample is part of a study of cytomegalovirus exposure and HLA in healthy donors. Per the germline V gene, CDR1 is SGHTA and CDR2 is FQGTGA. There are 15 residues in the CDR3. Material: PBMCs. This receptor was obtained from a woman in her forties in good health and CMV-seropositive. This sequence joins TRBV7-3 and TRBJ2-5; 9 bases agree with TRBD1. The J call is uncertain, as TRBJ2-7 better fits the DNA end. The CDR3 DNA reads as TGTGCCAGCAGCCCCACGGGACAGGGTACTTACGAGCAGTACTTC. Protein product: CASSPTGQGTYEQYF.